This TCR beta chain was documented in a study of persistence of HIV-infected CD4 T cells. There are 15 residues in the CDR3. Germline CDR1 is MNHEY and CDR2 is SVGAGI. V was shortened by 0 bases and J by 4 bases, with 12 bases between the two germline ends. This was the immunoSEQ version 4 assay in survey mode. Profiling relied on immunoSEQ multiplex PCR, and the TCRdb table lists in-frame clones only, not all of them. The sample has roughly 30,000 clones; roughly four fifths are singletons. About this clone: Its target is unknown.

Stimulation used approximately 9.1 ug/mL lysate from CMV-infected fibroblasts. CD40L-negative CD69-negative CD45RO-high memory CD4+ T cells were sorted as populations depleted of antigen-responding cells. The material was CD4+ T cells sorted from PBMCs after approximately 18-hour stimulation, obtained from a patient who received antiretroviral therapy. The source of this sequence is an adult man with HIV who was CMV-seropositive. The chain has TRBV6-5 and TRBJ1-1; perhaps TRBD1 as D (5 bases). CDR3 coding DNA: TGTGCCAGCAGTTACTCGAATCAGGGAGCCACTGAAGCTTTCTTT. Translated: CASSYSNQGATEAFF.